Presented here are 25 T cell receptor beta chains from one specimen sequenced in a study of T cell repertoires in cytomegalovirus infection. Their target antigens are unknown. TCRdb reanalysed the reads using MiXCR and keeps one entry per CDR3 protein. This repertoire shows some 800,000 distinct CDR3 sequences, less than 35% found once; its top ten account for around 12%. The input for sequencing was cultured CD8+ T cells from PBMCs, taken from culture after CMV antigen stimulation. These receptors were obtained from a human donor in good health (CMV status not recorded). Some clones in this sample may be carry-over from other donors' samples.

This clonotype was detected many times. The chain recombines TRBV7-6 with TRBJ2-2; D is ambiguous. V lost 5 bases and J lost 3, with 16 bases in between. Germline V gene sequence: CDR1 SGHVS, CDR2 FNYEAQ. The CDR3 length is 16 residues. CDR3: CASSPSVGRYTGELFF. In nucleotides, the CDR3 is TGTGCCAGCAGCCCGTCCGTGGGCAGATACACCGGGGAGCTGTTTTTT.

The chain combines TRBV7-2 with TRBJ1-2; no definite D call. Per the germline V gene, CDR1 is SGHTA and CDR2 is FQGNSA. The CDR3 totals 14 residues. Trimming cost V 3 bases and J 3 bases, with 11 bases left between them. This CDR3 is CASSLGSNHYGYTF. DNA of the CDR3: TGTGCCAGCAGCTTGGGATCTAACCACTATGGCTACACCTTC.

This clonotype was seen just once. The chain employs TRBV29-1 and TRBJ2-4; 7 positions agree with TRBD2. Germline trimming cut 0 bases from V and 4 bases from J; bases unmatched to any gene: 6. Germline assignment: CDR1 SQVTM and CDR2 ANQGSEA. The CDR3 totals 15 residues. The CDR3 here is CSVEEIGGGKNIQYF. CDR3 coding DNA: TGCAGCGTTGAAGAAATTGGGGGGGGGAAAAACATTCAGTACTTC.

The chain uses TRBV7-8 and TRBJ2-1, with TRBD1 matching 9 bases. The germline gives CDR1 SGHVS, CDR2 FQNEAQ. The CDR3 runs to 15 residues. Germline trimming cut 5 bases from V and 6 bases from J; bases unmatched to any gene: 8. The CDR3, as DNA: TGTGCCAGCAGCACTTCCGGGACAGGGCGCAATGAGCAGTTCTTC. Its translation: CASSTSGTGRNEQFF.

The chain combines TRBV12-3 or TRBV12-4 with TRBJ2-3; D perhaps matches TRBD2 (6 bases). Trimming removed 7 bases from V and 2 bases from J, with 13 bases in between. The CDR3 extends over 14 amino acids. The chain's CDR3 is CASNTGGYTDTQYF. In nucleotides, the CDR3 is TGTGCCAGCAATACCGGGGGTTACACAGATACGCAGTATTTT.

This clonotype was picked up a small number of times. The chain is built from TRBV27 and TRBJ2-2, with 10 bases that match TRBD2. This CDR3 comprises 18 residues. CDR1 and CDR2 (germline): MNHEY, SMNVEV (reference sequence). V lost 7 bases and J lost 5; bases outside the gene matches: 16. The CDR3, as DNA: TGTGCCAGCATTTCGGGGGGCACGGGACTAGCGTGGACCGGGGAGCTGTTTTTT. Protein product: CASISGGTGLAWTGELFF.

In this sample, this clonotype turned up a few times. This rearrangement joins TRBV5-5 to TRBJ2-1, with D uncertain. The V and J ends lost 7 bases and 7 bases respectively, with 12 bases between them. CDR1 and CDR2 from the germline V gene are SGHKS and YYEKEE (reference sequence). This CDR3 region has 12 residues. The CDR3 nucleotides read TGTGCCAGCTACTCAAACGGGAATGAGCAGTTCTTC. It specifies CASYSNGNEQFF.

This rearrangement joins TRBV7-6 to TRBJ2-7; 11 nucleotides align to TRBD1. Germline-derived CDR1 and CDR2 are SGHVS and FNYEAQ. J gave up 6 bases and V 1 base, and 5 bases lay outside the gene matches. This CDR3 contains 15 residues. CDR3: CASSLEDRGHLEQYF. The CDR3 DNA is TGTGCCAGCAGCTTAGAGGACAGGGGGCATCTCGAGCAGTACTTC.

This clonotype was seen repeatedly, ten times or more. The V call is TRBV28, the J call TRBJ1-2; D gene uncertain. Per the germline V gene, CDR1 is MDHEN and CDR2 is SYDVKM. There are 14 residues in the CDR3. V was shortened by 7 bases and J by 3 bases, with 15 bases between the two germline ends. The chain's CDR3 is CASTPGHRYYGYTF. CDR3 DNA: TGTGCCAGCACCCCTGGGCATAGATACTATGGCTACACCTTC.

The chain joins TRBV7-9 to TRBJ2-3, with 7 bases identical to TRBD1. This CDR3 spans 15 amino acids. Per germline, CDR1 SEHNR and CDR2 FQNEAQ (reference sequence). V lost 5 bases and J lost 1; bases outside the gene matches: 6. The CDR3 coding sequence is TGTGCCAGCAGCCCCCGTGGACAGGGCACAGATACGCAGTATTTT. It yields the protein CASSPRGQGTDTQYF.

This clonotype was counted many times. This chain links TRBV7-9 with TRBJ1-3, with 8 bases that match TRBD1. The CDR3 loop spans 18 amino acids. V shed 5 bases and J 0 bases; nucleotides not matched to a gene: 12. The germline CDR1 and CDR2 sequences are SEHNR and FQNEAQ (reference sequence). The CDR3 here is CASSHWTGTGFSGNTIYF. The CDR3 nucleotides are TGTGCCAGCAGCCATTGGACCGGGACAGGATTCTCTGGAAACACCATATATTTT.

This clonotype was observed a handful of times. J is TRBJ1-2 and V is TRBV28; TRBD1 aligns across 7 bases. After removal of 2 bases from V and 5 bases from J, the junction contained 8 bases not matched to a gene. Per germline, CDR1 MDHEN and CDR2 SYDVKM. The CDR3 runs 15 residues. CDR3 sequence reads: CASSLEGTVLYGYTF. The DNA of the CDR3 is TGTGCCAGCAGTTTAGAAGGGACAGTGTTATATGGCTACACCTTC.

The V gene is TRBV27, the J gene TRBJ1-2; a possible D gene is TRBD1 (5 bases). Germline V lookup: CDR1 MNHEY, CDR2 SMNVEV (reference sequence). V lost 2 bases to trimming and J lost 3 bases, with 7 bases between them. The CDR3 sequence is 13 residues long. The CDR3 here is CASSLGAYYGYTF. For the CDR3, the DNA is TGTGCCAGCAGTTTAGGGGCCTACTATGGCTACACCTTC.

V usage is TRBV12-3 or TRBV12-4 and J usage is TRBJ1-2, with D maybe TRBD1 (6 bases). Trimming shortened V by 3 bases and J by 3 bases, and 14 bases separated the two germline ends. The CDR3 consists of 15 residues. The CDR3: CASSLTGPLHYGYTF. CDR3 in DNA: TGTGCCAGCAGTTTGACAGGCCCCCTGCACTATGGCTACACCTTC.

This clonotype was recorded only once. This chain connects TRBV19 to TRBJ1-1; D not resolved. Trimming pared 4 bases from V and 4 bases from J, leaving 16 bases between. This CDR3 contains 15 residues. CDR1 is LNHDA, CDR2 SQIVND, per germline (reference sequence). CDR3 nucleotides: TGTGCCAGTAGTACCTACCCGGGGTCAGGCACTGAAGCTTTCTTT. The encoded protein is CASSTYPGSGTEAFF. The complete variable domain, with remaining parts taken from reference TRBV19 and TRBJ1-1, reads DGGITQSPKYLFRKEGQNVTLSCEQNLNHDAMYWYRQDPGQGLRLIYYSQIVNDFQKGDIAEGYSVSREKKESFPLTVTSAQKNPTAFYLCASSTYPGSGTEAFFGQGTRLTVV.

This clonotype was observed a handful of times. The rearrangement links TRBV6-1 to TRBJ2-3, with D perhaps TRBD1 (5 bases). This CDR3 spans 13 amino acids. The ends were cut back, 7 bases at V and 4 bases at J, with 12 bases in the middle. Germline CDR1 reads MNHNS; CDR2 reads SASEGT. Written as DNA, the CDR3 is TGTGCCAGCACCCAGGGAACCCCAGATACGCAGTATTTT. Translating it yields CASTQGTPDTQYF.

V usage is TRBV28 and J usage is TRBJ2-1, with 8 bases that match TRBD2. The CDR3 consists of 18 residues. Germline CDR1 and CDR2: MDHEN and SYDVKM. The junction had 13 bases not matched to a gene; V was cut back by 4 bases and J by 2 bases. CDR3 sequence: CASSSLAGLKVPYNEQFF. In nucleotides, the CDR3 is TGTGCCAGCAGTTCCCTAGCGGGCCTAAAAGTGCCCTACAATGAGCAGTTCTTC.

This clonotype appeared a few times. The chain has TRBV5-6 and TRBJ2-7; 8 bases agree with TRBD1. V lost 3 bases to trimming and J lost 6 bases; unmatched junction nucleotides: 5. Germline V gene lookup returns CDR1 SGHDT and CDR2 YYEEEE. The CDR3 spans 13 residues. The CDR3 reads CASSSGQGLEQYF. The CDR3 bases are TGTGCCAGCAGCTCAGGACAGGGCCTCGAGCAGTACTTC.

This chain uses TRBV2 with TRBJ2-2; D unresolved. The CDR3 sequence is 11 residues long. Germline values: CDR1 SNHLY, CDR2 FYNNEI. V lost 4 bases to trimming and J lost 9 bases, with 6 bases between them. CDR3 coding DNA: TGTGCCAGCAGTGGGGTCCGGGAGCTGTTTTTT. This codes for CASSGVRELFF.

This clonotype was observed a handful of times. The V gene is TRBV7-9, the J gene TRBJ1-6; 10 bases are a match to TRBD1. Germline assignment: CDR1 SEHNR and CDR2 FQNEAQ (reference sequence). V gave up 4 bases and J gave up 6 bases; unmatched junction bases: 3. This CDR3 contains 15 residues. CDR3 sequence reads: CASSSGDRGNSPLHF. CDR3 nucleotide sequence: TGTGCCAGCAGCTCCGGGGACAGGGGTAATTCACCCCTCCACTTT.

On this clonotype itself: A much larger clone is a single base away; this may be a read error. The chain uses TRBV7-2 and TRBJ1-1; 8 bases fit TRBD1. This CDR3 comprises 16 residues. Per the germline V gene, CDR1 is SGHTA and CDR2 is FQGNSA. V lost 0 bases and J lost 4; bases outside the gene matches: 7. The CDR3 is CASSLAGQGWGTEAFF. The CDR3 region has the DNA TGTGCCAGCAGCTTAGCAGGACAGGGATGGGGCACTGAAGCTTTCTTT.

This clonotype was seen ten or more times. This chain joins TRBV7-9 and TRBJ2-5; no definite D call. The germline gives CDR1 SEHNR, CDR2 FQNEAQ (reference sequence). V gave up 4 bases and J gave up 5 bases, with 14 bases separating them. The CDR3 is made up of 14 amino acids. The CDR3 sequence: CASSSSGVQETQYF. Written as DNA, the CDR3 is TGTGCCAGCAGCTCGAGTGGGGTACAGGAGACCCAGTACTTC.

This clonotype was counted a few times. V is TRBV25-1 and J is TRBJ1-5; D is undetermined. The CDR3 has 15 residues. Germline V gene lookup returns CDR1 MGHDK and CDR2 SYGVNS. Trimming removed 2 bases from V and 3 bases from J, with 11 bases in between. The CDR3 spells CASSEGSATNQPQHF. CDR3 bases: TGTGCCAGCAGTGAAGGCTCAGCGACCAATCAGCCCCAGCATTTT. The entire variable domain, with the rest obtained from reference TRBV25-1 and TRBJ1-5, is as follows: EADIYQTPRYLVIGTGKKITLECSQTMGHDKMYWYQQDPGMELHLIHYSYGVNSTEKGDLSSESTVSRIRTEHFPLTLESARPSHTSQYLCASSEGSATNQPQHFGDGTRLSIL.

Worth noting for this clonotype: A much larger clone is a single base away; this may be a read error. This sequence joins TRBV7-2 and TRBJ2-5, with unresolved D. This CDR3 has 15 amino acids. V shed 3 bases and J shed 7 bases, with 18 bases lying between them. From germline, CDR1 is SGHTA and CDR2 FQGNSA. CDR3 sequence (DNA): TGTGCCAGCAGCTTCGTGGGGTTAAAGAACGTGACCCAGTACTTC. Its translation is CASSFVGLKNVTQYF. Full variable domain (outside the CDR3, taken from reference TRBV7-2 and TRBJ2-5): GAGVSQSPSNKVTEKGKDVELRCDPISGHTALYWYRQSLGQGLEFLIYFQGNSAPDKSGLPSDRFSAERTGGSVSTLTIQRTQQEDSAVYLCASSFVGLKNVTQYFGPGTRLLVL.

The V gene is TRBV29-1, the J gene TRBJ2-7, with D possibly being TRBD1 (8 bases). The CDR3 runs to 13 residues. The germline V and J ends were trimmed by 7 bases and 2 bases, with 15 bases remaining between them. CDR1 SQVTM and CDR2 ANQGSEA come from the germline V gene. In DNA form, the CDR3 reads TGCAGCGCCAGGACAGGGAGGGCCTACGAGCAGTACTTC. Protein sequence: CSARTGRAYEQYF.